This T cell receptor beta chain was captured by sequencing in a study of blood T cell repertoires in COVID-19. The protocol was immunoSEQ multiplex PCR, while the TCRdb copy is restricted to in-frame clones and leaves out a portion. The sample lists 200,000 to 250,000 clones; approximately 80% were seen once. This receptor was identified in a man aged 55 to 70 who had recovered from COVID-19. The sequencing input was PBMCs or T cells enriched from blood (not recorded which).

The CDR3 coding sequence is TGTGCCAGCAGCCTGACAGGGTCGGCTAATGAAAAACTGTTTTTT. Translated, it gives CASSLTGSANEKLFF. The gene calls are TRBV7-9 and TRBJ1-4, with 7 bases that match TRBD1. The V segment lost 5 bases and the J segment 3 bases; nucleotides outside the gene matches: 6. The germline gives CDR1 SEHNR, CDR2 FQNEAQ (reference sequence). This CDR3 contains 15 residues. Supplemented by reference TRBV7-9 and TRBJ1-4, the full variable domain reads DTGVSQNPRHKITKRGQNVTFRCDPISEHNRLYWYRQTLGQGPEFLTYFQNEAQLEKSRLLSDRFSAERPKGSFSTLEIQRTEQGDSAMYLCASSLTGSANEKLFFGSGTQLSVL.